This T cell receptor beta chain was profiled in a study of shared clonotypes between healthy human individuals (dated by TCRdb to the early 2020s). With regard to the full study: A couple of women and a few men aged 18 to 49 years were included in the cohort. For each donor, three plates each were used for CD4 naive and CD4 memory, two plates were used for CD8 naive, and one plate was used for CD8 memory. To increase sequencing depth and limit assay-specific biases, TCR repertoire library preparation and sequencing were carried out by different laboratories using diverse techniques. To estimate repertoire size and how much clonotypes are shared between individuals, the study performed deep sequencing of blood TCR repertoires from roughly five healthy adults. Per donor, leukapheresis produced somewhere between about 0.9 and 9.5 billion PBMCs.

The donors were healthy, HIV-negative adults with no recently reported acute infections or vaccinations. Only Caucasian adults living in Nashville, Tennessee, USA were represented among the donors. CD4+ T cells were enriched by magnetic negative selection; naive cells were then positively selected on CD45RA, and the negative fraction formed the memory subset. Blood was obtained by leukapheresis, after which PBMCs were separated by Ficoll-Histopaque density gradient centrifugation and cryopreserved in liquid nitrogen vapor phase. Analytical flow cytometry was used to check the purity and quantity of each magnetically sorted T cell population. Each sorted fraction had its genomic DNA isolated and then quantified by UV absorbance on a Nanodrop 2000c. V lost 0 bases and J lost 11 bases, and the count of bases not matched to a germline gene is 8. CDR1 is given as SGHRS and CDR2 as YFSETQ, both from the germline V gene. From the cysteine through the phenylalanine, the CDR3 covers 15 amino acids. Only the CDR3 region is kept as DNA, spanning 45 bases read in frame from base 1.

The full study reports these points: The small number of donors limited the genetic and exposure-history diversity represented. Across a handful of donors, 5% to 6% of naive CD4, 3% to 4% of naive CD8, approximately 2.5% of memory CD4, and over 0.35% of memory CD8 clonotypes were shared. Compared with non-shared clonotypes, clonotypes shared by all four sorted-subset donors had higher generation probabilities. Pairwise subsampling led to the expectation that sequencing depth would affect the degree of clonotype sharing among donors. Larger estimated clonotype richness was generally found for naive subsets than for memory subsets. Sampling was restricted to blood, and TCR repertoires in tissue are likely to differ from TCR repertoires in blood. Even with the large sequencing depth, rarefaction of the sorted-subset datasets indicated that sequencing was incomplete.

TCR CDR3 regions were amplified from genomic DNA by multiplex PCR using the deep immunoSEQ assay. Extracted genomic DNA from each cell subset was spread evenly across all wells of several immunoSEQ 96-well plates, with each plate serving as a replicate. For sorted subsets, approximately 200 ng of genomic DNA, equivalent to 30,000 or so T cell genomes, went into each replicate PCR. Purified libraries were measured with a Qubit 3.0 fluorometer, size-checked on a Bioanalyzer 2100, and measured again with the KAPA Library Quantification kit. Every immunoSEQ 96-well plate was sequenced on a dedicated single-read 150-cycle Illumina NextSeq 550 flow cell. On the authors' methods: The immunoSEQ output contained only junctional sequences without quality scores, so filtering could not match that applied to full-length reads. Sequences were annotated with PyIR, a Python wrapper for IgBLAST v1.9, using IMGT germline references to assign V/J genes and CDR3. Reads were filtered out if the reads had weak V/J assignments (E-value above 1e-6), no CDR3, stop codons, out-of-frame junctions, or ambiguous translated residues. V3J clonotypes were defined as sequences sharing an identical inferred V gene, J gene, and CDR3 amino acid sequence. To compute the percentage overlap between repertoires, the number of shared unique clonotypes was divided by the size of the smaller repertoire. Richness of each repertoire was evaluated using RTK rarefaction, the Chao1 estimator, and Recon v2.1 estimates of unobserved clonotypes. For all TCRbeta clonotypes obtained by the gDNA method from a few donors, generation probabilities were computed with OLGA. TCRdb obtained this table from immuneACCESS and retained in-frame rearrangements with V and J assigned. These tables miss some clones; where compared with another copy, unresolved V genes account for less than half of the shortfall, and the remainder is unexplained. That table furnishes V, J and clone size, whereas the DNA furnished D and trimming. This sample holds about 710,000 clones; over 60% were observed only once. About 1.7% of the sample lies in the top ten.

Worth noting for this clone: The target of this receptor is not known. Per-base qualities were not stored, and no clone one base away is much larger.

Recombination connected TRBV5-1 to TRBJ2-3, and 11 junctional nucleotides match TRBD2. This TCR came from a woman between 25 and 40 years old in good health. Sequencing was performed on memory CD4+ T cells sorted from blood. The label giving this sample's cell subset or site can be read as: CD45RA-negative fraction. The CDR3 protein: CASSLEGTSGYGQYF. The DNA sequence is TGCGCCAGCAGCTTGGAGGGGACTAGCGGCTATGGGCAGTATTTT.